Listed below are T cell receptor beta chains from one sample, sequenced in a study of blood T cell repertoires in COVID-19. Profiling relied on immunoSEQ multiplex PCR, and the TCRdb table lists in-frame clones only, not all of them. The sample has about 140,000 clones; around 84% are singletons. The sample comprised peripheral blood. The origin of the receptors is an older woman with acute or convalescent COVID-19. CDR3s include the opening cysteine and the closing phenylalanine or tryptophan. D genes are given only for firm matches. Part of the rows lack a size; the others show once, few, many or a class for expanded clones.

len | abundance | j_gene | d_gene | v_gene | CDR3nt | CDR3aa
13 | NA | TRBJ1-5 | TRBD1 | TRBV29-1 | TGCAGCGTAGGACAGGGGGCAGGGCAGCCCCAGCATTTT | CSVGQGAGQPQHF
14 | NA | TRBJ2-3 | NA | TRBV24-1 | TGTGCCACCAGTGAAAGGGGGAGCACAGATACGCAGTATTTT | CATSERGSTDTQYF
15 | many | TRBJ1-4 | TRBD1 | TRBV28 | TGTGCCAGCAGTCCTCGGACAGGGGGGTACGAAAAACTGTTTTTT | CASSPRTGGYEKLFF
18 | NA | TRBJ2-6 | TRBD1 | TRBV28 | TGTGCCAGCAGACATCCCGGGACAGGGATCTCTGGGGCCAACGTCCTGACTTTC | CASRHPGTGISGANVLTF
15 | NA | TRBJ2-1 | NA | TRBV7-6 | TGTGCCAGCAGCTTAAGCCCAAATCTCTACAATGAGCAGTTCTTC | CASSLSPNLYNEQFF
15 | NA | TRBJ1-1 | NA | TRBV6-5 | TGTGCCAGCAGTTACCACAGAAGCATGAACACTGAAGCTTTCTTT | CASSYHRSMNTEAFF
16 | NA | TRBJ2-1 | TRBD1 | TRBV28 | TGTGCCAGCAGGACAGGGGGCCCCAGCTCCTACAATGAGCAGTTCTTC | CASRTGGPSSYNEQFF
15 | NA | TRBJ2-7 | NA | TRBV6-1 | TGTGCCAGCAGTGAAGGGACTGGATACCCCTACGAGCAGTACTTC | CASSEGTGYPYEQYF
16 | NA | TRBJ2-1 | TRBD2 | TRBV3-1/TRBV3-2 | TGTGCCAGCAGCCAAGAAGAGGGACTAGCCCCGCCCGATCAAATCTTC | CASSQEEGLAPPDQIF
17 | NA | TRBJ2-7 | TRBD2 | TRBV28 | TGTGCCAGCAGTCGCGCCCCCCCGGGACTAGCGGGGGGCGAGCAGTACTTC | CASSRAPPGLAGGEQYF
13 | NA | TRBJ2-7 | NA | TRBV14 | TGTGCCAGCAGCCATCGGACAGCCTACGAGCAGTACTTC | CASSHRTAYEQYF
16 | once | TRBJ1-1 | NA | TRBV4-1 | TGCGCCAGCAGCCAAGCGGCCGCTTCGGGGAACACTGAAGCTTTCTTT | CASSQAAASGNTEAFF
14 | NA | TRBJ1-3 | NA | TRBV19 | TGTGCCAGTACCGAACTGGAGGGAGGAAACACCATATATTTT | CASTELEGGNTIYF
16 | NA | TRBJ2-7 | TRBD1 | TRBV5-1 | TGCGCCAGCAGCACGAGTTCTCGGACAGGGGACAGCGAGCAGTACTTC | CASSTSSRTGDSEQYF
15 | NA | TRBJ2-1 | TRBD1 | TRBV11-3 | TGTGCCAGCAGCTCCCGGGACAGGGGTTACAATGAGCAGTTCTTC | CASSSRDRGYNEQFF
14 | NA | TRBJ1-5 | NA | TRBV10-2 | TGCGCCAGCAGTGTGCGACAGATAAATCAGCCCCAGCATTTT | CASSVRQINQPQHF
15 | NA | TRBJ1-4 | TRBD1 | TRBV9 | TGTGCCAGCAGCGTAGACAGGGGCCGGGGTGAAAAACTGTTTTTT | CASSVDRGRGEKLFF
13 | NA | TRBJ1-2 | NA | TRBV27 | TGTGCCAGCAGTCAACGGGAGAACTATGGCTACACCTTC | CASSQRENYGYTF
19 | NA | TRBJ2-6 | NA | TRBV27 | TGTGCCAGCAGTTTAATGCGGGACTTCCTATTCTCTGGGGCCAACGTCCTGACTTTC | CASSLMRDFLFSGANVLTF
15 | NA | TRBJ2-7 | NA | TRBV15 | TGTGCCACCAGCAGAGATATCGGGAGTCCCTACGAGCAGTACTTC | CATSRDIGSPYEQYF